The 14 T cell receptor beta chains listed next were all sequenced from one sample in a study of blood T cell repertoires in COVID-19. TCRdb keeps only in-frame clones here, not all; method: immunoSEQ multiplex PCR. The profile covers 250,000 or so clones, with approximately 83% appearing a single time and 1.9% taken by the ten largest. Sequences were obtained from PBMCs or T cells enriched from blood (not recorded which). The receptors derive from a woman between 45 and 65 years old who had recovered from COVID-19.

The gene calls are TRBV4-2 and TRBJ1-5; 7 bases line up with TRBD1. V lost 4 bases to trimming and J lost 0 bases; unmatched junction nucleotides: 12. Germline CDR1 LGHNA, CDR2 YNFKEQ. CDR3 size: 18 residues. CDR3 protein: CASSPRDSVDYSNQPQHF. CDR3 bases: TGTGCCAGCAGCCCCCGGGACAGTGTTGATTATAGCAATCAGCCCCAGCATTTT.

This chain uses TRBV10-3 with TRBJ1-2; D call uncertain. CDR1 ENHRY and CDR2 SYGVKD come from the germline V gene. The CDR3 covers 14 residues. The ends were cut back, 4 bases at V and 0 bases at J, with 9 bases in the middle. The CDR3 is CAISVGSANYGYTF. The CDR3 DNA is TGTGCCATCAGTGTCGGGAGCGCTAACTATGGCTACACCTTC.

The rearrangement links TRBV3-1 (or the pseudogene TRBV3-2) to TRBJ1-2; 10 nucleotides align to TRBD1. V was pared by 0 bases and J by 5 bases, with 9 bases of the junction left unmatched. CDR3 length: 17 amino acids. In germline, CDR1 is LGHDT, CDR2 YNNKEL (reference sequence). CDR3 nucleotides: TGTGCCAGCAGCCAAGAAGAGGGGGGACAGGGGCCTTATGGCTACACCTTC. Amino acids: CASSQEEGGQGPYGYTF.

In its sample, this clone was seen a few times. The chain joins TRBV4-2 to TRBJ1-5; TRBD1 aligns across 7 bases. CDR3 size: 13 residues. V gave up 4 bases and J gave up 9 bases; unmatched junction bases: 6. Germline assignment: CDR1 LGHNA and CDR2 YNFKEQ. In nucleotides, the CDR3 is TGTGCCAGCAGCCTAGGGGGCGACGGGCCCCAGCATTTT. This codes for CASSLGGDGPQHF.

J is TRBJ2-2 and V is TRBV28; 7 bases are a match to TRBD1. Germline V CDR1 and CDR2: MDHEN, SYDVKM. The CDR3 totals 14 residues. With 4 bases clipped from V and 4 bases from J, the junction kept 3 bases outside the gene matches. CDR3 sequence (DNA): TGTGCCAGCAGTTCGACAGGGACCACCGGGGAGCTGTTTTTT. It codes for CASSSTGTTGELFF. The variable domain in full, with the rest retrieved from reference TRBV28 and TRBJ2-2, is DVKVTQSSRYLVKRTGEKVFLECVQDMDHENMFWYRQDPGLGLRLIYFSYDVKMKEKGDIPEGYSVSREKKERFSLILESASTNQTSMYLCASSSTGTTGELFFGEGSRLTVL.

The chain is built from TRBV5-4 and TRBJ2-1, with a tentative D call TRBD1 (5 bases). The germline V and J ends were trimmed by 0 bases and 5 bases, with 9 bases remaining between them. The CDR3 totals 14 residues. The germline V gene has CDR1 SGHNT and CDR2 YYREEE (reference sequence). The CDR3 protein is CASSLGWGHNEQFF. In DNA, the CDR3 is TGTGCCAGCAGCTTGGGATGGGGCCACAATGAGCAGTTCTTC.

The V gene is TRBV6-5, the J gene TRBJ2-6, with D perhaps matching TRBD2 (6 bases). CDR3 length: 15 residues. V lost 4 bases to trimming and J lost 0 bases, with 7 bases between them. The V gene's germline CDR1 is MNHEY and CDR2 SVGAGI. CDR3 DNA sequence: TGTGCCAGCAGTTTTAGCGGCTCTGGGGCCAACGTCCTGACTTTC. Protein sequence: CASSFSGSGANVLTF.

This clone was found once. This chain uses TRBV13 with TRBJ2-1, with a weak D call TRBD1 (5 bases). The length of the CDR3 is 16 residues. V was shortened by 5 bases and J by 3 bases, with 17 bases between the two germline ends. CDR1 is PRHDT and CDR2 is FYEKMQ in the germline V gene (reference sequence). Written as DNA, the CDR3 is TGTGCCAGCAGCGACATGGCACAGGAGATCTACAATGAGCAGTTCTTC. It specifies CASSDMAQEIYNEQFF.

This chain joins TRBV19 and TRBJ1-4; D is possibly TRBD1 (6 bases). V gave up 3 bases and J gave up 8 bases, with 13 bases separating them. Germline V lookup: CDR1 LNHDA, CDR2 SQIVND (reference sequence). CDR3 length: 14 residues. CDR3 region: CASSIRDKGEKLFF. Written as DNA, the CDR3 is TGTGCCAGTAGTATTCGGGACAAGGGCGAAAAACTGTTTTTT.

This chain connects TRBV24-1 to TRBJ1-5, with TRBD1 identical over 7 bases. This CDR3 is 13 amino acids long. CDR1 is KGHDR and CDR2 is SFDVKD in the germline V gene. V shed 4 bases, J shed 6 bases, and the junction held 2 bases outside the gene matches. Here the CDR3 DNA reads TGTGCCACCAGTGAAGCAGGGGGTCAGCCCCAGCATTTT. It yields the protein CATSEAGGQPQHF.

The chain carries TRBV7-8 and TRBJ2-1; TRBD2 matches 12 bases. Germline CDR1 and CDR2: SGHVS and FQNEAQ. With V trimmed by 5 bases and J by 5 bases, 13 bases remained unmatched. CDR3 length: 18 residues. The CDR3 sequence: CASSLGQFLAGGNNEQFF. The CDR3 DNA follows: TGTGCCAGCAGCCTGGGACAGTTTCTAGCGGGAGGGAACAATGAGCAGTTCTTC.

The table lists this clone with a few counts. The chain couples TRBV9 to TRBJ1-2; 9 positions match TRBD1. The V segment lost 4 bases and the J segment 6 bases; nucleotides outside the gene matches: 4. The CDR3 contains 13 residues. CDR1 SGDLS and CDR2 YYNGEE come from the germline V gene. CDR3 residues: CASSTDRGHGYTF. The CDR3 nucleotides are TGTGCCAGCAGCACGGACAGGGGCCATGGCTACACCTTC.

The rearrangement links TRBV19 to TRBJ1-1; possibly TRBD1 for D (5 bases). CDR3 length equals 14 residues. From germline, CDR1 is LNHDA and CDR2 SQIVND (reference sequence). The germline V and J ends were trimmed by 3 bases and 0 bases, with 8 bases remaining between them. DNA of the CDR3: TGTGCCAGTAGTATCCAGGGAATGAACACTGAAGCTTTCTTT. It yields the protein CASSIQGMNTEAFF.

This clone was counted between two and nine times. V gene TRBV14 combines with J gene TRBJ2-1; 13 nucleotides agree with TRBD2. The CDR3 contains 16 residues. V gave up 1 base and J gave up 9 bases; unmatched junction bases: 6. Germline assignment: CDR1 SGHDN and CDR2 FVKESK. The CDR3, as DNA: TGTGCCAGCAGCCAAGTTAAGACTAGCGGGAGGCGTGAGCAGTTCTTC. Amino acids: CASSQVKTSGRREQFF.